The 10 T cell receptor beta chains in this list originate from one sample, sequenced in a study of shared clonotypes between healthy human individuals. Using immunoSEQ multiplex PCR, the repertoire was profiled, and TCRdb retains in-frame clones only, with some absent. The table lists about 680,000 clones, approximately 90% of them singletons. Only CD45RO-negative cells positively selected for CCR7 counted as naive CD8 cells, so terminally differentiated effector memory CD45RA+ cells were excluded. Sequences were obtained from naive CD8+ T cells sorted from blood. These receptors all stem from a man aged 25-40 years in good health.

The V call is TRBV28, the J call TRBJ2-3; possibly TRBD1 or TRBD2 for D (6 bases each). Trimming took off 3 bases at V and 2 bases at J, with 12 bases between the two ends. The germline V gene encodes CDR1 MDHEN and CDR2 SYDVKM. The CDR3 spans 15 residues. CDR3 nucleotides: TGTGCCAGCAGTTTGGGGGGCTCCTACACAGATACGCAGTATTTT. Protein product: CASSLGGSYTDTQYF.

The chain has TRBV9 and TRBJ2-1; tentatively, D is TRBD1 (6 bases). This CDR3 region has 17 residues. The V gene lost 4 bases and the J gene lost 4 bases, with 21 bases spanning the gap. From germline, CDR1 is SGDLS and CDR2 YYNGEE. CDR3 protein: CASSLPREKGEYNEQFF. The CDR3 DNA is TGTGCCAGCAGCCTACCCCGGGAAAAGGGGGAATACAATGAGCAGTTCTTC.

The V gene is TRBV27, the J gene TRBJ2-7; TRBD2 aligns across 9 bases. The CDR3 runs to 14 residues. Germline assignment: CDR1 MNHEY and CDR2 SMNVEV (reference sequence). Losses at the gene ends were 0 bases for V and 5 bases for J; bases not matched to a gene: 2. As DNA, the CDR3 is TGTGCCAGCAGTTTATCAGCTAGCGGGAACGAGCAGTACTTC. Protein sequence: CASSLSASGNEQYF.

V and J are TRBV2 and TRBJ2-7; maybe TRBD1 (5 bases). Looked up from germline, CDR1 is SNHLY and CDR2 is FYNNEI. V was pared by 7 bases and J by 7 bases, with 8 bases between. This CDR3 comprises 10 residues. This chain's CDR3 is CASNPGEQYF. DNA of the CDR3: TGTGCCAGCAACCCAGGGGAGCAGTACTTC.

In regard to this clone: Distinct nucleotide sequences in the sample also encode this CDR3. V and J are TRBV5-1 and TRBJ2-5; D not resolved. Per the germline V gene, CDR1 is SGHRS and CDR2 is YFSETQ. This CDR3 contains 15 residues. Deletions cut 0 bases from V and 0 bases from J, with 9 bases between. The CDR3 bases are TGCGCCAGCAGCTTGGTACCAGGTAACCAAGAGACCCAGTACTTC. Translated, it gives CASSLVPGNQETQYF.

The V call is TRBV7-7, the J call TRBJ2-7; D not resolved. V was pared by 3 bases and J by 1 base, with 10 bases between. Germline loops: CDR1 SSHAT, CDR2 FNYEAQ (reference sequence). This CDR3 comprises 14 residues. CDR3 residues: CASSFRLGSYEQYF. In nucleotides, the CDR3 is TGTGCCAGCAGCTTTCGCCTAGGTTCCTACGAGCAGTACTTC.

The chain recombines TRBV5-4 with TRBJ2-1; 7 nucleotides match TRBD2. CDR3 length equals 14 residues. Germline loops: CDR1 SGHNT, CDR2 YYREEE (reference sequence). V lost 2 bases, J lost 9 bases, and 8 bases stayed unmatched. The CDR3 loop reads CASSFEGGPGEQFF. CDR3 coding DNA: TGTGCCAGCAGCTTTGAGGGAGGGCCCGGTGAGCAGTTCTTC.

The chain recombines TRBV9 with TRBJ2-3; TRBD1 agrees at 8 bases. The CDR3 loop spans 15 amino acids. Germline V lookup: CDR1 SGDLS, CDR2 YYNGEE. The J segment lost 3 bases and the V segment lost 4 bases, leaving 7 bases of the junction unmatched. The CDR3 region is CASSRGQGITDTQYF. The CDR3 DNA follows: TGTGCCAGCAGCCGTGGACAGGGAATAACAGATACGCAGTATTTT.

The genes are TRBV11-2 and TRBJ2-3, with TRBD2 matching 9 bases. CDR3 size: 16 residues. The germline V gene has CDR1 SGHAT and CDR2 FQNNGV. V shed 1 base and J 4 bases; nucleotides not matched to a gene: 6. The CDR3 loop is CASSLVPAGGPDTQYF. CDR3 DNA: TGTGCCAGCAGCTTAGTACCAGCGGGAGGCCCAGATACGCAGTATTTT.

The chain recombines TRBV4-1 with TRBJ2-7; TRBD1 matches 7 bases. V shed 2 bases, J shed 2 bases, and the junction held 9 bases outside the gene matches. The germline V gene encodes CDR1 MGHRA and CDR2 YSYEKL. This CDR3 contains 16 residues. The chain's CDR3 is CASSQNTGVHAYEQYF. The CDR3 DNA reads as TGCGCCAGCAGCCAAAATACAGGGGTCCATGCCTACGAGCAGTACTTC.